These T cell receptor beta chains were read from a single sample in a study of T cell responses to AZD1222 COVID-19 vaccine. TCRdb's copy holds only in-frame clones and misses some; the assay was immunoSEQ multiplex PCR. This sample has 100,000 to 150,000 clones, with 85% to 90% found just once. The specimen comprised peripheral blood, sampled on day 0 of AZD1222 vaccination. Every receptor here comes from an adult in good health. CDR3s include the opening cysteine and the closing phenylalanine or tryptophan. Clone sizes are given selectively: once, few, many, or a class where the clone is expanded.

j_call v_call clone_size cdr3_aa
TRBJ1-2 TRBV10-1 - CASHGNGDRGSNGYTF
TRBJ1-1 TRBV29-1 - CSGDGNTEAFF
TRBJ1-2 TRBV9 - CARPRVRYGYTF
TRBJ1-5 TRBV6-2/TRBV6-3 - CASSYPTTGVGQPQHF
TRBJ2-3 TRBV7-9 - CASSPDKSTDTQYF
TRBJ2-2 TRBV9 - CASSPRGQRGFYTGELFF
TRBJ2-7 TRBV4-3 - CASSHKVGGDRVGEQYF
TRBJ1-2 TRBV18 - CASSPPRDSYTF
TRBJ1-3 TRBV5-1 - CASSPRLFSGNTIYF
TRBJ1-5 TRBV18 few CASSPDRGGNQPQHF
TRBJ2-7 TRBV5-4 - CASSLGGDRGWYEQYF
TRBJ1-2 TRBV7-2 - CASSHGTIPYGYTF
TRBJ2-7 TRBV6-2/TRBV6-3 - CASSYSGQGVHEQYF
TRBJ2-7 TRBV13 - CASSLTDANFYF
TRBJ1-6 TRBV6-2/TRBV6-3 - CASSYSSGTGNSPLHF
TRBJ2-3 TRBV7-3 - CASSLGVAGADTQYF
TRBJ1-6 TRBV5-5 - CASSLFGDSPLHF
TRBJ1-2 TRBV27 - CASSLRLTGLGYGYTF
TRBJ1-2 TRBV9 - CASSVPRGMVNYGYTF
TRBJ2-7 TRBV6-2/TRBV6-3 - CASSRYDGPYEQYF
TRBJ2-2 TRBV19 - CASSLQGPGGELFF
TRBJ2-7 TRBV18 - CASSPGTGEHEQYF
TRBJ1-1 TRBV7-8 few CASSFRQGANEAFF
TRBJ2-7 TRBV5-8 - CASSTGQIYEQYF
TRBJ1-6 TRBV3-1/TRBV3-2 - CASSQVGLQSPLHF
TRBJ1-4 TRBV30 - CAWRIGRNNEKLFF
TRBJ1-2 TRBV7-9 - CASSLEPANYGYTF
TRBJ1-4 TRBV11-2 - CASSLGTGRNEKLFF
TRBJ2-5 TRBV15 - CATSRDAVRETQYF
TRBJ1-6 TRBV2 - CASQTGGDSPLHF
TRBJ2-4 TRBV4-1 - CASSHNTGTGIVNIQYF
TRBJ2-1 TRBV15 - CATSRDGGSSYNEQFF
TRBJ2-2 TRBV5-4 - CASSRPRPGDTGELFF
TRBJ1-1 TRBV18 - CASSGQENTEAFF
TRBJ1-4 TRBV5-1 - CASSLTGSNEKLFF
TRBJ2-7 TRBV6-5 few CASSYSPSGEQYF
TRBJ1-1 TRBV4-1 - CASKRDMNTEAFF
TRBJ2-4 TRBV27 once CASSWDRKNIQYF
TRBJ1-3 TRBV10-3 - CAISVQAFGNTIYF
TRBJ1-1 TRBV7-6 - CASTAGGGLNTEAFF
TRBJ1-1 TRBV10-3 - CAISDPSPNTEAFF
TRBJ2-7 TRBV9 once CASSVGWGSDLYF
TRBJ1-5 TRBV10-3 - CATTGSLGNQPQHF
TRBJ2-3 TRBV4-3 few CASSQGRAGRDTQYF
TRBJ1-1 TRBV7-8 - CASTYRGYFVTEAFF
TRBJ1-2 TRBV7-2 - CASSLRFGGDSLPYGYTF
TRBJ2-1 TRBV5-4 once CASSLRTGGSGDEQFF
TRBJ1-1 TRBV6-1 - CASSEAVLNTEAFF
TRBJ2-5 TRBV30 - CAWSDEETQYF
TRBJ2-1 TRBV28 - CASGASYNEQFF
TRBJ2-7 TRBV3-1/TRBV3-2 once CASSRNYEQYF
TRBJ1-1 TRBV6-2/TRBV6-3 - CASSPRREAFF